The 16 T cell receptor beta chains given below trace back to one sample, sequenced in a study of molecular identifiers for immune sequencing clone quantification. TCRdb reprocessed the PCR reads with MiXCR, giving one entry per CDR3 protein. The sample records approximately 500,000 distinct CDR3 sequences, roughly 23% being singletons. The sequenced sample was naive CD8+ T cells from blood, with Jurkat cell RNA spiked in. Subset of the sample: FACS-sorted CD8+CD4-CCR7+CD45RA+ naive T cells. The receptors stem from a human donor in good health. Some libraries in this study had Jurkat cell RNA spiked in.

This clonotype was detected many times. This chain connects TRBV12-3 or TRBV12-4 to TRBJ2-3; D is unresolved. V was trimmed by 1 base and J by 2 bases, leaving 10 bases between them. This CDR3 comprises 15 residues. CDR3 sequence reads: CASSLEVVVTDTQYF. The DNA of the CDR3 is TGTGCCAGCAGTTTAGAAGTAGTCGTCACAGATACGCAGTATTTT.

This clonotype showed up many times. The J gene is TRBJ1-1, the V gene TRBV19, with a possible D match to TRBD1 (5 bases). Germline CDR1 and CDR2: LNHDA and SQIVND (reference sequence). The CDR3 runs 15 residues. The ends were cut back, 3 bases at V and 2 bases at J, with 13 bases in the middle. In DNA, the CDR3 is TGTGCCAGTAGTATCTCTTCCCAGGGTAACACTGAAGCTTTCTTT. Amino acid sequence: CASSISSQGNTEAFF.

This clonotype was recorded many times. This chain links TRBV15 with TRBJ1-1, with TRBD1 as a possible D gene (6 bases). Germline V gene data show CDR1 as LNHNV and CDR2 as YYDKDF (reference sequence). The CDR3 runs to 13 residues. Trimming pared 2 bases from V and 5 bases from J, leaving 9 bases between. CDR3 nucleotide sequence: TGTGCCACCAGCAGAACAGGGATAACTGAAGCTTTCTTT. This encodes CATSRTGITEAFF.

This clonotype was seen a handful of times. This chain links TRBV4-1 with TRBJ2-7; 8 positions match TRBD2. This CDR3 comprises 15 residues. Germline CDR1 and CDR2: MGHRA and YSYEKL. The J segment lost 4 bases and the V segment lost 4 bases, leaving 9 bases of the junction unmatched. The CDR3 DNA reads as TGCGCCAGCAGCCCCCCGGCGGGAGGAAGTTACGAGCAGTACTTC. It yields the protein CASSPPAGGSYEQYF.

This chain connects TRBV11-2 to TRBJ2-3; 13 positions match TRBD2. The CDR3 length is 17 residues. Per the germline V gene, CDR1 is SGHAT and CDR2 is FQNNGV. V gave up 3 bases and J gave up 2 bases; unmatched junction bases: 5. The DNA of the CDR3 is TGTGCCAGCAGCTTCCCGGGACTAGCGGGATCCACAGATACGCAGTATTTT. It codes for CASSFPGLAGSTDTQYF.

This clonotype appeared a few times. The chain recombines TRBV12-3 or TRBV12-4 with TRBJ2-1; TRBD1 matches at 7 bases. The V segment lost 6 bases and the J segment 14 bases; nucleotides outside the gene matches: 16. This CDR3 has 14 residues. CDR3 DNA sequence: TGTGCCAGCAGCCCTACAGGGGTCGAATTAAGGGAGTTCTTC. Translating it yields CASSPTGVELREFF.

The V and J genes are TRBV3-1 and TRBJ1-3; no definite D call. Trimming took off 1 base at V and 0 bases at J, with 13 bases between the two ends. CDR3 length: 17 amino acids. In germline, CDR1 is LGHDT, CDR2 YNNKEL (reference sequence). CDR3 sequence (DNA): TGTGCCAGCAGCCAAGTTCCGCGATATGCCTCTGGAAACACCATATATTTT. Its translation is CASSQVPRYASGNTIYF.

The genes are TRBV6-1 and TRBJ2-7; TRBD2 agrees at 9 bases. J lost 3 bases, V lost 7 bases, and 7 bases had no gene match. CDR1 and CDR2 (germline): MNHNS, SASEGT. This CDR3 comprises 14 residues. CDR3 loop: CASTEAGGFYEQYF. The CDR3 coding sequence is TGTGCCAGCACGGAGGCGGGGGGGTTCTACGAGCAGTACTTC.

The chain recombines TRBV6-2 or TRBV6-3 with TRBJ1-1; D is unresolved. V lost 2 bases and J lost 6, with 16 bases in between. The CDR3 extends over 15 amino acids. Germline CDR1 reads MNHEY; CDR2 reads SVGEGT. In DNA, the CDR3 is TGTGCCAGCAGTTACCATAGGGATGCCCCCGCTGAAGCTTTCTTT. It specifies CASSYHRDAPAEAFF.

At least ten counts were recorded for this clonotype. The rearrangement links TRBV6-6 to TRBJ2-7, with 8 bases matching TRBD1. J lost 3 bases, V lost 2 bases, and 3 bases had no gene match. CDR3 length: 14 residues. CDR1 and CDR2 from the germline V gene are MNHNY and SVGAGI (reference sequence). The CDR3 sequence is CASSYRDRNYEQYF. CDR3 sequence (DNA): TGTGCCAGCAGTTACCGGGACAGGAACTACGAGCAGTACTTC.

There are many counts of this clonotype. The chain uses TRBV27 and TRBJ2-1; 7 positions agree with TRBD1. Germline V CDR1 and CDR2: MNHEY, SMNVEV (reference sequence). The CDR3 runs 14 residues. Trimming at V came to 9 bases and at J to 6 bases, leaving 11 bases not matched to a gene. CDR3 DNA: TGTGCCAGTTCCGGGACAGTAATCTCCAATGAGCAGTTCTTC. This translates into CASSGTVISNEQFF.

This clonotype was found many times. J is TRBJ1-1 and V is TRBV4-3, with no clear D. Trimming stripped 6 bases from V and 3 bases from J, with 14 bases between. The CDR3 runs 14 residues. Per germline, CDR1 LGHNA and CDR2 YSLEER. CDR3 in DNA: TGCGCCAGCAGGGCGAGGCAGTCTGACACTGAAGCTTTCTTT. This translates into CASRARQSDTEAFF.

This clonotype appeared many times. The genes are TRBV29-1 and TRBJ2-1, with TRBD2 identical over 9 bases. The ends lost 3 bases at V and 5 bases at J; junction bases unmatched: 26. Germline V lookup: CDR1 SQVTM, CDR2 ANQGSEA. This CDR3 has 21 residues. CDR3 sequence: CSVDTLGVLAGSQFPHNEQFF. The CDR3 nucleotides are TGCAGCGTTGACACCCTGGGGGTTCTAGCGGGAAGTCAATTCCCACACAATGAGCAGTTCTTC.

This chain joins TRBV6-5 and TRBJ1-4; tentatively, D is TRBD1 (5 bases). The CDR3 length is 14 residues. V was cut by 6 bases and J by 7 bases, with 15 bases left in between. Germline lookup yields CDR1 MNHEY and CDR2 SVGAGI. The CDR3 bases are TGTGCCAGCAGGGAAACAGGCGCTAGTGAAAAACTGTTTTTT. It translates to CASRETGASEKLFF.

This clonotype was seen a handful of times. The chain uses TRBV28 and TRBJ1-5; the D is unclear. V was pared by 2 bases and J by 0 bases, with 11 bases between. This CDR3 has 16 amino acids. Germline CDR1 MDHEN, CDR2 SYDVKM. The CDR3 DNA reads TGTGCCAGCAGTTTACTGGTAGGGTATAGCAATCAGCCCCAGCATTTT. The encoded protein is CASSLLVGYSNQPQHF.

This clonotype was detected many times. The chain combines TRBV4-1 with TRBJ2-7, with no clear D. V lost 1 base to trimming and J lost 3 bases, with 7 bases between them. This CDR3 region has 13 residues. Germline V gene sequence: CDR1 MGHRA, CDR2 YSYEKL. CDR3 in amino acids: CASSQVQSYEQYF. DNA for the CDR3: TGCGCCAGCAGCCAAGTACAGAGCTACGAGCAGTACTTC.